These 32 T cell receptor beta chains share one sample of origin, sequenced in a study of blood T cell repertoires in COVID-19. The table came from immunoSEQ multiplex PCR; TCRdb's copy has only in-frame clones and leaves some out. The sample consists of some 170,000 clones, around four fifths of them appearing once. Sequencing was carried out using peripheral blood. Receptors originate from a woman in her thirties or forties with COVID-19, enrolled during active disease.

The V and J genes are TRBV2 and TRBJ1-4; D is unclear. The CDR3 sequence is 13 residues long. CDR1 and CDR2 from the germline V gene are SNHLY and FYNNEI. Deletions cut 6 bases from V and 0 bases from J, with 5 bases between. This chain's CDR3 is CASSGATNEKLFF. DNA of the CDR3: TGTGCCAGCAGCGGGGCAACTAATGAAAAACTGTTTTTT. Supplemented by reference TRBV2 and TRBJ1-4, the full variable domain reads EPEVTQTPSHQVTQMGQEVILRCVPISNHLYFYWYRQILGQKVEFLVSFYNNEISEKSEIFDDQFSVERPDGSNFTLKIRSTKLEDSAMYFCASSGATNEKLFFGSGTQLSVL.

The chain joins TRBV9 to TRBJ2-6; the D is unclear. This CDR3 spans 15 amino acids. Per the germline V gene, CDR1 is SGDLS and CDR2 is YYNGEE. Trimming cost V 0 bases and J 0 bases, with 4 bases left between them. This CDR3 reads CASSVGGSGANVLTF. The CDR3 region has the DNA TGTGCCAGCAGCGTAGGAGGCTCTGGGGCCAACGTCCTGACTTTC.

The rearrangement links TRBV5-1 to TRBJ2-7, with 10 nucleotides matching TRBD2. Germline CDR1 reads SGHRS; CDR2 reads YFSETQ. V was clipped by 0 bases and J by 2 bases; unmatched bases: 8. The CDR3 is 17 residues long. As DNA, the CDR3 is TGCGCCAGCAGCTTGGCGCTAGCGGGGGCGCTAACCTACGAGCAGTACTTC. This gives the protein CASSLALAGALTYEQYF.

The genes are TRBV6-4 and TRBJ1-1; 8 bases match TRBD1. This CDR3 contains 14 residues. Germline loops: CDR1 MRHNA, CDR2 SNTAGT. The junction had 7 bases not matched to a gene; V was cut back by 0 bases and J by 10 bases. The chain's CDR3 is CASSDSGAGGLAFF. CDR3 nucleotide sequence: TGTGCCAGCAGTGACTCAGGGGCAGGGGGCTTAGCTTTCTTT.

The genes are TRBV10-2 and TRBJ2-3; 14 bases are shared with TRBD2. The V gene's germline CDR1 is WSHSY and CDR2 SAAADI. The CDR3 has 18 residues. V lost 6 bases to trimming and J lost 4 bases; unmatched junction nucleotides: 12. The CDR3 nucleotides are TGCGCCAGCAGGGGGGGGACTAGCGGGGGCCACGAGGCAGATACGCAGTATTTT. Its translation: CASRGGTSGGHEADTQYF.

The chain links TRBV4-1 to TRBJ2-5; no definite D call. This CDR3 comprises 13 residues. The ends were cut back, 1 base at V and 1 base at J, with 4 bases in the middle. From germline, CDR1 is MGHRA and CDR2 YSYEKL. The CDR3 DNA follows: TGCGCCAGCAGCCAAGCCATCCAAGAGACCCAGTACTTC. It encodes CASSQAIQETQYF.

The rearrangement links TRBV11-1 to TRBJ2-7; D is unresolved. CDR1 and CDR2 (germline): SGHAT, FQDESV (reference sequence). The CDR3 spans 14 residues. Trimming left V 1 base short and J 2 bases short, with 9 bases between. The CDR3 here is CASSLGQQTYEQYF. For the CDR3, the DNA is TGTGCCAGCAGCTTAGGGCAACAGACCTACGAGCAGTACTTC. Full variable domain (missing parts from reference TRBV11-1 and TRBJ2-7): EAEVAQSPRYKITEKSQAVAFWCDPISGHATLYWYRQILGQGPELLVQFQDESVVDDSQLPKDRFSAERLKGVDSTLKIQPAELGDSAMYLCASSLGQQTYEQYFGPGTRLTVT.

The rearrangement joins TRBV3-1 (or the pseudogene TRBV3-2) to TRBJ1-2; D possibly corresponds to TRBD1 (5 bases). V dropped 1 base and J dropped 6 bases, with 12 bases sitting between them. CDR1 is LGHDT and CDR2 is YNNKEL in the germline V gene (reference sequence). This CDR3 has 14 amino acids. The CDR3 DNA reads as TGTGCCAGCAGCCAAGTGGCCGGGGGGAATGGCTACACCTTC. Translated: CASSQVAGGNGYTF.

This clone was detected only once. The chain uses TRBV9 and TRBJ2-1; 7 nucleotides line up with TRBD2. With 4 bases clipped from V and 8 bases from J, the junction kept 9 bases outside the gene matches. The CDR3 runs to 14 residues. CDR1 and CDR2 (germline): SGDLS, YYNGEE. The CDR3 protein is CASSPLPAGDEQFF. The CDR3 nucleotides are TGTGCCAGCAGCCCACTTCCGGCGGGAGATGAGCAGTTCTTC.

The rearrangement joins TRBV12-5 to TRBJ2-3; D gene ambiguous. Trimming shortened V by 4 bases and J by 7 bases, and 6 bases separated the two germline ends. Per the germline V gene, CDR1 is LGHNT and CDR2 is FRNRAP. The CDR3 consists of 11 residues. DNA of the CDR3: TGTGCTAGTGGTTCCAGTCATACGCAGTATTTT. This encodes CASGSSHTQYF.

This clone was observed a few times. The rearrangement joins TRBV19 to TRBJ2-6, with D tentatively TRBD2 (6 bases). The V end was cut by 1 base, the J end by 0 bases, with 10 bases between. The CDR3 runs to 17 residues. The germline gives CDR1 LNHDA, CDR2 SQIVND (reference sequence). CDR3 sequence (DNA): TGTGCCAGTAGTATAGGGAGGGCTGGCTCTGGGGCCAACGTCCTGACTTTC. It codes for CASSIGRAGSGANVLTF.

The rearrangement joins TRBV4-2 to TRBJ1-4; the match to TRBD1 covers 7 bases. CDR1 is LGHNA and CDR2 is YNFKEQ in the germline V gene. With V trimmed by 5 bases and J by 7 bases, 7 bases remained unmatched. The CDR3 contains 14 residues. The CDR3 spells CASSSSGGSEKLFF. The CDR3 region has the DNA TGTGCCAGCAGCTCTTCAGGGGGATCTGAAAAACTGTTTTTT.

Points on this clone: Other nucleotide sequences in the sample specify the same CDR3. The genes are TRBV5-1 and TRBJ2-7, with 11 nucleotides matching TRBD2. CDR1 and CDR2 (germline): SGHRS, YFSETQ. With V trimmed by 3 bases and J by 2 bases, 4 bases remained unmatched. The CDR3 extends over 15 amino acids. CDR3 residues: CASSSGTSGPYEQYF. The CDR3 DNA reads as TGCGCCAGCAGCTCCGGGACTAGCGGCCCCTACGAGCAGTACTTC. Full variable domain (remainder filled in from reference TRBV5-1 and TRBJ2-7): KAGVTQTPRYLIKTRGQQVTLSCSPISGHRSVSWYQQTPGQGLQFLFEYFSETQRNKGNFPGRFSGRQFSNSRSEMNVSTLELGDSALYLCASSSGTSGPYEQYFGPGTRLTVT.

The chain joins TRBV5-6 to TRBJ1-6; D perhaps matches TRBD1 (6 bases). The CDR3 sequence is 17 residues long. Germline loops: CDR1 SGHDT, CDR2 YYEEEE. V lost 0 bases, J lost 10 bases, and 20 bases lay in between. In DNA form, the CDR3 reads TGTGCCAGCAGCTTGGTGCTCCGGGACACAGGAAAATCACCCCTCCACTTT. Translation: CASSLVLRDTGKSPLHF.

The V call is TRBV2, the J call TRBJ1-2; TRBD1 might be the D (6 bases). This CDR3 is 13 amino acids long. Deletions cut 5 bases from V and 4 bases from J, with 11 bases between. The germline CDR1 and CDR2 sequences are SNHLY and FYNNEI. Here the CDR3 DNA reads TGTGCCAGCAGTCGACAGGTCTCCTATGGCTACACCTTC. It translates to CASSRQVSYGYTF.

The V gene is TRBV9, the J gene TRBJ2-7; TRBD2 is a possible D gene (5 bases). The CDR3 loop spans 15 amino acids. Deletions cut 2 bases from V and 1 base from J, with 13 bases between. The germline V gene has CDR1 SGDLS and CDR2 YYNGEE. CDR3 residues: CASSVGVSVSYEQYF. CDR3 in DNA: TGTGCCAGCAGCGTTGGGGTTAGCGTATCCTACGAGCAGTACTTC.

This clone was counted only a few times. CDR3 bases: TGTGCCAGCTCACCCGGGACAGCCAATCAGCCCCAGCATTTT. It encodes CASSPGTANQPQHF. The V and J genes are TRBV18 and TRBJ1-5, with 7 bases fitting TRBD1. After removal of 3 bases from V and 3 bases from J, the junction contained 2 bases not matched to a gene. The CDR3 sequence is 14 residues long. Germline-derived CDR1 and CDR2 are KGHSH and LQKENI.

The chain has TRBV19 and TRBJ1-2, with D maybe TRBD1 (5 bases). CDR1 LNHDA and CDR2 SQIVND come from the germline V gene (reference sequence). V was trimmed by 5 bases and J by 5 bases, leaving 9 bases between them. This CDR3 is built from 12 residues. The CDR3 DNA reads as TGTGCCAGTAGTGCCGGGGGGTATGGCTACACCTTC. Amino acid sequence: CASSAGGYGYTF.

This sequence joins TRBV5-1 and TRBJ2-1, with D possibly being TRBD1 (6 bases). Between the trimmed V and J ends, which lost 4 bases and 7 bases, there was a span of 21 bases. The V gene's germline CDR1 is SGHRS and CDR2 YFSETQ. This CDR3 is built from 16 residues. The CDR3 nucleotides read TGCGCCAGCAGCCTAGTGGTGGGGGCTCGGAAGAATGAGCAGTTCTTC. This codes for CASSLVVGARKNEQFF.

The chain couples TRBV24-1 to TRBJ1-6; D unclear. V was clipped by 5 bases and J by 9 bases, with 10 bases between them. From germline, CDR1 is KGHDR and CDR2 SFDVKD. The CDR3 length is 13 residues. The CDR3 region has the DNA TGTGCCACCAGTGTGTCAGCGGGTTCACCCCTCCACTTT. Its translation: CATSVSAGSPLHF.

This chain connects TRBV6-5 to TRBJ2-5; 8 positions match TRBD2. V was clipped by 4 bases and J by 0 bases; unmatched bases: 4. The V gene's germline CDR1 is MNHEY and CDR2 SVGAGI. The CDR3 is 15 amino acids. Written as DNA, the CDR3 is TGTGCCAGCAGTTCCCCGCGGGGGGACCAAGAGACCCAGTACTTC. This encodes CASSSPRGDQETQYF.

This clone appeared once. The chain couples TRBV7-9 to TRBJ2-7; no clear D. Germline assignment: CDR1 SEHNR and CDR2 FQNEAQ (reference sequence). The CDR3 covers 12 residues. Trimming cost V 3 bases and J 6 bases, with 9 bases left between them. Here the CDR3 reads CASSFQSTEQYF. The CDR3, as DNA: TGTGCCAGCAGCTTCCAGTCCACCGAGCAGTACTTC.

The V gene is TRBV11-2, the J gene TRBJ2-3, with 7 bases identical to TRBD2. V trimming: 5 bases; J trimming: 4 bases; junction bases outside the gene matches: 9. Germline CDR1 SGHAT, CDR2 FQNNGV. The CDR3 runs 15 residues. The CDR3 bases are TGTGCCAGCAGCCCGCGTCGACTAGCAGCAGATACGCAGTATTTT. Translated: CASSPRRLAADTQYF.

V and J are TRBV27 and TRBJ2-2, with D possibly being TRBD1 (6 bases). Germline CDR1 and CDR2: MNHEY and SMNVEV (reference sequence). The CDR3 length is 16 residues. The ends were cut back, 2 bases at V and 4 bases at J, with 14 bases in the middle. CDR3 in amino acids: CASSLPRTVGTGELFF. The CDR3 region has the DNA TGTGCCAGCAGTTTACCTAGGACAGTGGGCACCGGGGAGCTGTTTTTT.

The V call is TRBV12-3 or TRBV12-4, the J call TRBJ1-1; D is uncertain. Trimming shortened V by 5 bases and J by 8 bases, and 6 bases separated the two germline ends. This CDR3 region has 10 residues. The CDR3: CASSVTEAFF. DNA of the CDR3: TGTGCCAGCAGTGTCACAGAAGCTTTCTTT.

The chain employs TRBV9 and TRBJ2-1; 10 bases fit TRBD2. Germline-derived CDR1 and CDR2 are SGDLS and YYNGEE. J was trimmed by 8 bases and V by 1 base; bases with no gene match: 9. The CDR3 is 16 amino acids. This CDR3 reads CASSVLAGEGSDEQFF. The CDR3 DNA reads TGTGCCAGCAGCGTACTAGCGGGAGAGGGTAGCGATGAGCAGTTCTTC.

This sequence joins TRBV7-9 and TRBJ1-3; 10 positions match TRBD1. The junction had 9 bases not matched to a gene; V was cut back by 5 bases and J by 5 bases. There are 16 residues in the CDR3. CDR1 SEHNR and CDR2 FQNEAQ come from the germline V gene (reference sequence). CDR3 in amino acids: CASSPRQGAGRNTIYF. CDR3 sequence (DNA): TGTGCCAGCAGCCCCCGACAGGGGGCGGGTAGAAACACCATATATTTT.

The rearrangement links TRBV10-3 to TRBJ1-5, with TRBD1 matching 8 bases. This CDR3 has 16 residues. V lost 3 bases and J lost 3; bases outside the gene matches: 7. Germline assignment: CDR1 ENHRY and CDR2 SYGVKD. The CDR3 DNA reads TGTGCCATCAGTGAAGGGACAGGAGTAAACAATCAGCCCCAGCATTTT. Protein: CAISEGTGVNNQPQHF.

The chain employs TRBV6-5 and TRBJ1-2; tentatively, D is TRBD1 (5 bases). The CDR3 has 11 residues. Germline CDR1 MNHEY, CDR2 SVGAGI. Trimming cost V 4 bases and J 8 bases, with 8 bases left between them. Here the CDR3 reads CASSWGGGYTF. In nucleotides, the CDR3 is TGTGCCAGCAGTTGGGGGGGAGGCTACACCTTC.

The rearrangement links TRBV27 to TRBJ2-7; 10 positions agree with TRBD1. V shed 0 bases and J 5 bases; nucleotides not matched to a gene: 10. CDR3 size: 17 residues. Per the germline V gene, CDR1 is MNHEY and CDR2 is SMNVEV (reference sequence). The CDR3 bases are TGTGCCAGCAGTTTATCGATTTGGGGGACAGGGGTCCACGAGCAGTACTTC. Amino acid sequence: CASSLSIWGTGVHEQYF.

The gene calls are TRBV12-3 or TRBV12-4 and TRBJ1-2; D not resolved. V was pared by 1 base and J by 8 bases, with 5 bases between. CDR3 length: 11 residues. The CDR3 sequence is CASSLERGYTF. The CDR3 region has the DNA TGTGCCAGCAGTTTAGAACGGGGCTACACCTTC.

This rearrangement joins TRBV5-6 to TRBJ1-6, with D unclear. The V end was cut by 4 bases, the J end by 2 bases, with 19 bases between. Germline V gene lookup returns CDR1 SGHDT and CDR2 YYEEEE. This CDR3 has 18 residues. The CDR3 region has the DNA TGTGCCAGCAGCATAGGGAGTCCGAATGGCCCCTATAATTCACCCCTCCACTTT. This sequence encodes CASSIGSPNGPYNSPLHF. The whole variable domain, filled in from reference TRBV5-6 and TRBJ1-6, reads DAGVTQSPTHLIKTRGQQVTLRCSPKSGHDTVSWYQQALGQGPQFIFQYYEEEERQRGNFPDRFSGHQFPNYSSELNVNALLLGDSALYLCASSIGSPNGPYNSPLHFGNGTRLTVT.